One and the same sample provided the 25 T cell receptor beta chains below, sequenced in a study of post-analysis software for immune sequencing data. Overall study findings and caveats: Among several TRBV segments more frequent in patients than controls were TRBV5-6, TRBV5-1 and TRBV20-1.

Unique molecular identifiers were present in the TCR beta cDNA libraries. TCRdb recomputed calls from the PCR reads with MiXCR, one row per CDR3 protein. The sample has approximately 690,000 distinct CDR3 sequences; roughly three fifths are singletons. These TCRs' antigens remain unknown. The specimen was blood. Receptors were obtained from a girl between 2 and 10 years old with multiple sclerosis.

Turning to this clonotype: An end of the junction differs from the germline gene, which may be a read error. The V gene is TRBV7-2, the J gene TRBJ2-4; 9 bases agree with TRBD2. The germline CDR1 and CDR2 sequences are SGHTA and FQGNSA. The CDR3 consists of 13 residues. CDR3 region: CASSPQAGGRVNF. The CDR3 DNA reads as TGTGCCAGCAGCCCTCAAGCGGGGGGCCGTGTTAACTTC.

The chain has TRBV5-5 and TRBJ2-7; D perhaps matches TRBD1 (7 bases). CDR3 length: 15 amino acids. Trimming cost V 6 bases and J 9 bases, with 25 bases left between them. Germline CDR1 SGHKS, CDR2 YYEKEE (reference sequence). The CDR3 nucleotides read TGTGCCAGCATCGGGGGACAGCATGGATTTACGGGGCAGTACTTC. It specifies CASIGGQHGFTGQYF.

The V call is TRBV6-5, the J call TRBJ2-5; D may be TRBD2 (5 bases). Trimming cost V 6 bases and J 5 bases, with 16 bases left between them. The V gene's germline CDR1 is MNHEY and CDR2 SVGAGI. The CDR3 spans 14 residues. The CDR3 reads CASSPQWERETQYF. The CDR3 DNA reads TGTGCCAGCAGCCCCCAGTGGGAGAGGGAGACCCAGTACTTC.

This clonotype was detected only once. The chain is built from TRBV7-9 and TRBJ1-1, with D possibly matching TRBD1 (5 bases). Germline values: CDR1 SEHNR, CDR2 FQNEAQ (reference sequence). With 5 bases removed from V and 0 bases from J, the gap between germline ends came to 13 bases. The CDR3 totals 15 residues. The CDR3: CASSRMGRVNTEAFF. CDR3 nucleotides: TGTGCCAGCAGCCGCATGGGACGGGTGAACACTGAAGCTTTCTTT.

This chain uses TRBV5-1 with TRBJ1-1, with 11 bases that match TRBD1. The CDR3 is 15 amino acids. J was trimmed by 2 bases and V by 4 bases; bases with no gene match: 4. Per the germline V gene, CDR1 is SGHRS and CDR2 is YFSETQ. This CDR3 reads CASSGTGGGNTEAFF. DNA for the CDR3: TGCGCCAGCAGCGGGACAGGGGGGGGTAACACTGAAGCTTTCTTT. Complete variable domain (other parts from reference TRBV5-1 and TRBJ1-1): KAGVTQTPRYLIKTRGQQVTLSCSPISGHRSVSWYQQTPGQGLQFLFEYFSETQRNKGNFPGRFSGRQFSNSRSEMNVSTLELGDSALYLCASSGTGGGNTEAFFGQGTRLTVV.

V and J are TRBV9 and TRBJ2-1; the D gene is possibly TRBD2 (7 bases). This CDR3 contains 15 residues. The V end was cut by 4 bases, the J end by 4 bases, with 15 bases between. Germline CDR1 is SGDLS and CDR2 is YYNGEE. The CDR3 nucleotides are TGTGCCAGCAGCCCCAGCGGGACATCGTACAATGAGCAGTTCTTC. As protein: CASSPSGTSYNEQFF.

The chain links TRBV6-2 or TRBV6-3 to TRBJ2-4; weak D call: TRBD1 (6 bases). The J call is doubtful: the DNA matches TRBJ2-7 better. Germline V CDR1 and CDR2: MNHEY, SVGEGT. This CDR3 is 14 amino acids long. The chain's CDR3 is CASSSPGHLYEQYF. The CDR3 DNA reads TGTGCCAGCAGTTCTCCGGGACACCTCTACGAGCAGTACTTC.

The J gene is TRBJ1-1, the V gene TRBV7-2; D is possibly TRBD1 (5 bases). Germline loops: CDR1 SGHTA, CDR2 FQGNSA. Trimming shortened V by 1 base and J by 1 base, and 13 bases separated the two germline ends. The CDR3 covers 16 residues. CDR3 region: CASSLDVWGQNTEAFF. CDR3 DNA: TGTGCCAGCAGCTTAGATGTGTGGGGCCAGAACACTGAAGCTTTCTTT.

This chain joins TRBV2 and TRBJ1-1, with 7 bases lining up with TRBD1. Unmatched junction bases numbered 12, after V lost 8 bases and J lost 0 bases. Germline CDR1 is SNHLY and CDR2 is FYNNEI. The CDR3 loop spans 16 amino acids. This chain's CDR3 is CASALDRRYMNTEAFF. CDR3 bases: TGTGCCAGCGCACTGGACAGGCGATACATGAACACTGAAGCTTTCTTT.

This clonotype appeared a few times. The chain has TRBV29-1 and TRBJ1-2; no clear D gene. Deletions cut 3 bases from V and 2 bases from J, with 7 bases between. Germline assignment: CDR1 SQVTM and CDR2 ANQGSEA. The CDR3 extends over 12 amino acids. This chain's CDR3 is CSVEAGNYGYTF. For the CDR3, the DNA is TGCAGCGTTGAGGCGGGGAACTATGGCTACACCTTC.

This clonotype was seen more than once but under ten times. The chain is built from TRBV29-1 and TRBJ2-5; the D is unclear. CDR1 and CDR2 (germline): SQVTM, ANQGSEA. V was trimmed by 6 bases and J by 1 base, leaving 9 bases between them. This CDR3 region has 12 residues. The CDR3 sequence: CSVVTVQETQYF. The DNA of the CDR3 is TGCAGCGTCGTGACCGTCCAAGAGACCCAGTACTTC.

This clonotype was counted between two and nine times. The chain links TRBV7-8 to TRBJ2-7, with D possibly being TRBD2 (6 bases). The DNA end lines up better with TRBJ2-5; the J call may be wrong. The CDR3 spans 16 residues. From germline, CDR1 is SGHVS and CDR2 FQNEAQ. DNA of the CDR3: TGTGCCAGCAGCCGCCGACTAGTAGGCGGAGTGATGACCCAGTACTTC. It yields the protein CASSRRLVGGVMTQYF.

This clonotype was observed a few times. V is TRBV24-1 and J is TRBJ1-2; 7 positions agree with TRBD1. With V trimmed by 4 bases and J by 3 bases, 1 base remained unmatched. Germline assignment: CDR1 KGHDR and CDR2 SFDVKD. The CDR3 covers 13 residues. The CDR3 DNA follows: TGTGCCACCAGTGAAGGGACAGACTATGGCTACACCTTC. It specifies CATSEGTDYGYTF.

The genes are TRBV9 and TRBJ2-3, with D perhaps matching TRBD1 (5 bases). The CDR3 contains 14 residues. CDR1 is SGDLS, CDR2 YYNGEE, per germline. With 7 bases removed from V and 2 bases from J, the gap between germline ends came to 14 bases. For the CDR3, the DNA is TGTGCCAGCGTTGCAGGGCAGGACACAGATACGCAGTATTTT. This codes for CASVAGQDTDTQYF.

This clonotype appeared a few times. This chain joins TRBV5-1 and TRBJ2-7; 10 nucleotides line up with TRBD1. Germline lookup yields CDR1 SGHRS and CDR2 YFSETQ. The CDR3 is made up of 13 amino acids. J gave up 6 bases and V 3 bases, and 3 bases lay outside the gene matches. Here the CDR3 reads CASSWDRGGEQYF. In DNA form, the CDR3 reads TGCGCCAGCAGCTGGGACAGGGGTGGCGAGCAGTACTTC.

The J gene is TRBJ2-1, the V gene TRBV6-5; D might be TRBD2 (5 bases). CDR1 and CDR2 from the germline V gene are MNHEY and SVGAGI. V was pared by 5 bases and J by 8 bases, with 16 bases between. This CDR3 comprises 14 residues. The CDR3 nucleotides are TGTGCCAGCAGTCCGGGATCAGTCGTCGATGAGCAGTTCTTC. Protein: CASSPGSVVDEQFF.

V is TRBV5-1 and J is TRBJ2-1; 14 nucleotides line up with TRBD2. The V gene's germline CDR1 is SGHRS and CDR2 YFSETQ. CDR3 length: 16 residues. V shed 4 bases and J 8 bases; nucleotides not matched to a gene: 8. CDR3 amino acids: CASSLEGTSGGDEQFF. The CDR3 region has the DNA TGCGCCAGCAGCCTCGAGGGGACTAGCGGGGGTGATGAGCAGTTCTTC. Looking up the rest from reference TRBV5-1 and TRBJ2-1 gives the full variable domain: KAGVTQTPRYLIKTRGQQVTLSCSPISGHRSVSWYQQTPGQGLQFLFEYFSETQRNKGNFPGRFSGRQFSNSRSEMNVSTLELGDSALYLCASSLEGTSGGDEQFFGPGTRLTVL.

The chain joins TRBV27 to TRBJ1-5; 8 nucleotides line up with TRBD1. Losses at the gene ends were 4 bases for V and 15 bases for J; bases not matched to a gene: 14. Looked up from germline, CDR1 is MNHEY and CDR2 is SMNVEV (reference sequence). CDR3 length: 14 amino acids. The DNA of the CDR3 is TGTGCCAGCAGTTCGACAGGGGCCCCCGGCGGTCGGCATTTT. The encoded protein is CASSSTGAPGGRHF.

The CDR3 DNA reads as TGTGCCAGCAGCCCTAATTCAGCTTCCTACAATGAGCAGTTCTTC. Amino acid sequence: CASSPNSASYNEQFF. The rearrangement uses TRBV7-9 and TRBJ2-1; D not certain. The CDR3 length is 15 residues. V shed 5 bases and J shed 1 base, with 12 bases lying between them. Germline CDR1 reads SEHNR; CDR2 reads FQNEAQ (reference sequence).

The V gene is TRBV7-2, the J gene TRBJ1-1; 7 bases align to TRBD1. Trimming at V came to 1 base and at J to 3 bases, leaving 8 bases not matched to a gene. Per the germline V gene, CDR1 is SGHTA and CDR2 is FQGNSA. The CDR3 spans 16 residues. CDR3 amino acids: CASSLVGRGRDTEAFF. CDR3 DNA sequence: TGTGCCAGCAGCTTAGTGGGCAGGGGGAGGGACACTGAAGCTTTCTTT.

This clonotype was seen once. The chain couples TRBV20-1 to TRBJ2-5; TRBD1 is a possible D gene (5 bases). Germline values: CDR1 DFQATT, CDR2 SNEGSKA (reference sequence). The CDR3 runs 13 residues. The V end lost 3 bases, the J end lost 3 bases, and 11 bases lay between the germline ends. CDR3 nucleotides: TGCAGTGCTAGTGGGGCGGAGAAAGAGACCCAGTACTTC. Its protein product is CSASGAEKETQYF.

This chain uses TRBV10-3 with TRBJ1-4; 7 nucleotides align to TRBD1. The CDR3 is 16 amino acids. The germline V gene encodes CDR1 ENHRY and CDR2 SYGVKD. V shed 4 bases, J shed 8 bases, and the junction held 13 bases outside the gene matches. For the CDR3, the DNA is TGTGCCATCAGTGGTCTAGGGGGCTTTAGTCAAGAAAAACTGTTTTTT. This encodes CAISGLGGFSQEKLFF.

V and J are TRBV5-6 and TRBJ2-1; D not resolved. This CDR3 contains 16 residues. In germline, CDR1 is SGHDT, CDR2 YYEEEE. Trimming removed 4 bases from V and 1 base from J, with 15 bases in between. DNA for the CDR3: TGTGCCAGCAGCCCGCGTTTCGCTAGTTCCTACAATGAGCAGTTCTTC. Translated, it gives CASSPRFASSYNEQFF.

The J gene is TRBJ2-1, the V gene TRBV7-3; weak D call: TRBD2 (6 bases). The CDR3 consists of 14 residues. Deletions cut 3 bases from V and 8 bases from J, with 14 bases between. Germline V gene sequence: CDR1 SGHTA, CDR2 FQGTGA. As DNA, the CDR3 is TGTGCCAGCAGCTTGGAGGGCCCCAGGGATGAGCAGTTCTTC. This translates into CASSLEGPRDEQFF.

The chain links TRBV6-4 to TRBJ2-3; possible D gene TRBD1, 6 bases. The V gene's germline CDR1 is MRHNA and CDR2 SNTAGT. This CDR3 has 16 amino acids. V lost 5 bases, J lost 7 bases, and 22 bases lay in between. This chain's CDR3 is CASSPLQGLQLHTQYF. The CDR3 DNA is TGTGCCAGCAGTCCATTACAGGGCCTACAACTTCATACGCAGTATTTT.